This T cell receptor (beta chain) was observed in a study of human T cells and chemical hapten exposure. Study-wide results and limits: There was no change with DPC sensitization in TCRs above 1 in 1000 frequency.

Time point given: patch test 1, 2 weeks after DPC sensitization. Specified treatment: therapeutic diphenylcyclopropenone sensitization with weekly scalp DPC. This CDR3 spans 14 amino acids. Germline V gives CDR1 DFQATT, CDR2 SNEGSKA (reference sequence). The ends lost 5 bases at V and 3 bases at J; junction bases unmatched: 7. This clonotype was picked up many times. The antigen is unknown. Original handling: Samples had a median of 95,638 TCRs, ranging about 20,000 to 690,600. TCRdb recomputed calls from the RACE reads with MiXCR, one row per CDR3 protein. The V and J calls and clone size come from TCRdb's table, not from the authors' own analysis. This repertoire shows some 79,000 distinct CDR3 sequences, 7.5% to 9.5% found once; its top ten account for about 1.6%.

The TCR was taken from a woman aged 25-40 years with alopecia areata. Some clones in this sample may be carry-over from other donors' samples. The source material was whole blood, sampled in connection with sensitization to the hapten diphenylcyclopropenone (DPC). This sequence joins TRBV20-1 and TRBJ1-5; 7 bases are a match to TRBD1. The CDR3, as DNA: TGCAGTGCTTTAGACAGGGACGTCAATCAGCCCCAGCATTTT. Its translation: CSALDRDVNQPQHF.